The text below deals with one T cell receptor (beta chain). The data originate from a study of OX40 agonist ivuxolimab in advanced cancers. As for the study in general: Among those treated, three patients had partial responses, one with hepatocellular carcinoma and two with cutaneous melanoma.

Some clones are missing from TCRdb's copy, which holds only in-frame ones; the method was immunoSEQ multiplex PCR. Of roughly 93,000 clones in the sample, about 90% were seen once. V lost 2 bases to trimming and J lost 0 bases, with 13 bases between them. The CDR3 loop spans 17 amino acids. Per germline, CDR1 MDHEN and CDR2 SYDVKM. The sequencing used CD4+ or CD8+ T cells sorted from blood, collected in a trial of the OX40 agonist ivuxolimab. This clonotype was sampled from an adult with an advanced solid tumor such as melanoma, head and neck, liver or kidney cancer. The chain combines TRBV28 with TRBJ1-4; D might be TRBD1 (6 bases). The CDR3 DNA follows: TGTGCCAGCAGTTTAAGGGGGTGGGGTGCAACTAATGAAAAACTGTTTTTT. Protein product: CASSLRGWGATNEKLFF.